These 3 T cell receptor beta chains originate from one sample sequenced in a study of response to subunit inactivated influenza vaccine. TCRdb reprocessed the RT-PCR reads with MiXCR, giving one entry per CDR3 protein. The data hold about 190,000 distinct CDR3 sequences, with 14% observed a single time. The sequencing here drew on CD8+ T cells sorted from PBMCs, taken around 5 days after vaccination. Receptors originate from a man aged 50-59 years who received an inactivated influenza vaccine.

This chain links TRBV7-9 with TRBJ2-5; unclear D gene. V lost 2 bases, J lost 2 bases, and 9 bases lay in between. Germline CDR1 reads SEHNR; CDR2 reads FQNEAQ (reference sequence). The length of the CDR3 is 14 residues. The CDR3 bases are TGTGCCAGCAGCTTACGCGGAACACAAGAGACCCAGTACTTC. This codes for CASSLRGTQETQYF.

The V gene is TRBV3-1, the J gene TRBJ1-1, with unresolved D. Germline loops: CDR1 LGHDT, CDR2 YNNKEL (reference sequence). Between the trimmed V and J ends, which lost 5 bases and 5 bases, there was a span of 12 bases. CDR3 length: 13 amino acids. CDR3 region: CASSSQVGTEAFF. DNA of the CDR3: TGTGCCAGCAGCAGCCAAGTGGGGACTGAAGCTTTCTTT. Complete variable domain (other parts from reference TRBV3-1 and TRBJ1-1): DTAVSQTPKYLVTQMGNDKSIKCEQNLGHDTMYWYKQDSKKFLKIMFSYNNKELIINETVPNRFSPKSPDKAHLNLHINSLELGDSAVYFCASSSQVGTEAFFGQGTRLTVV.

J is TRBJ2-5 and V is TRBV11-2; D may be TRBD2 (6 bases). V shed 7 bases and J shed 1 base, with 19 bases lying between them. Per the germline V gene, CDR1 is SGHAT and CDR2 is FQNNGV. The CDR3 covers 16 residues. The CDR3 here is CASTVRTRDRQETQYF. The DNA for the CDR3 is TGTGCCAGCACCGTAAGGACGCGGGATCGCCAAGAGACCCAGTACTTC.